Listed below are T cell receptor beta chains from one sample, sequenced in a study of CXCR3-negative and CXCR3-positive naive CD8 T cells. Using the 5' RACE reads, TCRdb records one entry per CDR3 protein without DNA. This sample's clone table lists under 6,000 distinct CDR3 sequences. Sequences were obtained from naive CXCR3+ CD8+ T cells from blood. These receptors all come from a human donor in good health. Some clones in this sample may be carry-over from other donors' samples. CDR3s include the opening cysteine and the closing phenylalanine or tryptophan. Rows may omit the clone size; those that give it use once, few, many or a size class.

V gene	clone size	J gene	CDR3 protein
TRBV25-1	-	TRBJ2-7	CASSEGYEQYF
TRBV7-6	-	TRBJ2-1	CASSDILSTTDEQFF
TRBV2	-	TRBJ1-5	CASSERQAQRANQPQHF
TRBV29-1	medium-sized	TRBJ2-1	CSVEGTHEQFF
TRBV2	medium-sized	TRBJ2-7	CASSDPDGSYEQYF
TRBV29-1	medium-sized	TRBJ2-7	CSVGGITSHEQYF
TRBV29-1	-	TRBJ2-7	CSVELDMEYPEQYF
TRBV5-1	-	TRBJ1-2	CASSLHPPSYGYTF
TRBV6-1	-	TRBJ2-1	CASSDEGVSYNEQFF
TRBV7-2	medium-sized	TRBJ2-7	CASSSRDVTYEQYF
TRBV12-3/TRBV12-4	-	TRBJ1-1	CASSPGQGARPEAFF
TRBV5-1	-	TRBJ2-1	CASSLAQSLGEQFF
TRBV4-1	-	TRBJ2-2	CASSLGLGGELFF
TRBV20-1	-	TRBJ1-2	CSASPAFQGYTF